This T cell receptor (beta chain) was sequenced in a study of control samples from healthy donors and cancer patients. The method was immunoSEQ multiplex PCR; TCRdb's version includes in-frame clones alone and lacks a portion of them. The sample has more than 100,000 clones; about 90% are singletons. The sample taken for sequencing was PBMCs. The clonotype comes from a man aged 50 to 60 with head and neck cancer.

In nucleotides, the CDR3 is TGTGCCAGCAGTTACTCGTTGGGCTTAGCCAAAAACATTCAGTACTTC. It translates to CASSYSLGLAKNIQYF. The genes are TRBV6-5 and TRBJ2-4, with D unresolved. Per germline, CDR1 MNHEY and CDR2 SVGAGI. The CDR3 is made up of 16 amino acids. V lost 0 bases and J 0 bases, leaving 9 bases between the germline ends.